The next 19 T cell receptor beta chains were all read from a single sample in a study of blood T cell repertoires in COVID-19. The assay was immunoSEQ multiplex PCR, and TCRdb's table has in-frame clones only and misses some. The sample yields 200,000 to 300,000 clones, roughly nine tenths seen once. The sample was peripheral blood. The receptors here all came from a man aged 60 to 75 who had recovered from COVID-19.

The chain recombines TRBV6-5 with TRBJ2-7; D unclear. Germline V CDR1 and CDR2: MNHEY, SVGAGI. V shed 6 bases and J shed 6 bases, with 12 bases lying between them. This CDR3 has 12 residues. The CDR3 coding sequence is TGTGCCAGCAGAGAGAGGAGTCTCGAGCAGTACTTC. Translated: CASRERSLEQYF.

This chain connects TRBV6-4 to TRBJ2-1; 11 positions agree with TRBD2. Germline V gives CDR1 MRHNA, CDR2 SNTAGT. The CDR3 totals 15 residues. V trimming: 4 bases; J trimming: 4 bases; junction bases outside the gene matches: 3. DNA of the CDR3: TGTGCCAGCAGTGTGGTAGCGGGGGGGTACAATGAGCAGTTCTTC. Protein product: CASSVVAGGYNEQFF.

This chain connects TRBV7-2 to TRBJ1-6; D unclear. CDR1 is SGHTA, CDR2 FQGNSA, per germline. The CDR3 contains 13 residues. V was clipped by 2 bases and J by 9 bases, with 8 bases between them. The CDR3 here is CASSLTGLSPLHF. The CDR3 coding sequence is TGTGCCAGCAGCTTAACTGGGCTTTCACCCCTCCACTTT.

J is TRBJ2-3 and V is TRBV5-6; 10 bases fit TRBD2. CDR1 and CDR2 from the germline V gene are SGHDT and YYEEEE. The ends lost 3 bases at V and 6 bases at J; junction bases unmatched: 7. The CDR3 sequence is 15 residues long. The CDR3 DNA reads TGTGCCAGCAGCTCGCTAGCGGGGGAAGGGGATACGCAGTATTTT. Translated: CASSSLAGEGDTQYF.

About this clone: One end of the junction varies from germline; a read error may be responsible. V and J are TRBV9 and TRBJ2-7; D remains unclear. This CDR3 contains 13 residues. CDR1 and CDR2 (germline): SGDLS, YYNGEE. The CDR3 sequence: CASSRGQTYQQYF. CDR3 DNA sequence: TGTGCCAGCAGCAGAGGTCAGACCTACCAGCAGTACTTC.

The CDR3 sequence: CASSPSPQGRNQPQHF. For the CDR3, the DNA is TGTGCCAGCAGTCCCTCCCCGCAGGGTCGCAATCAGCCCCAGCATTTT. The chain employs TRBV27 and TRBJ1-5, with D perhaps matching TRBD1 (5 bases). The CDR3 contains 16 residues. The germline gives CDR1 MNHEY, CDR2 SMNVEV (reference sequence). Trimming removed 5 bases from V and 2 bases from J, with 16 bases in between.

About this clone: One junction end disagrees with the germline gene, perhaps due to a read error. The V call is TRBV6-1, the J call TRBJ1-4; TRBD1 matches at 9 bases. The CDR3 is made up of 15 amino acids. Germline CDR1 is MNHNS and CDR2 is SASEGT. The CDR3 DNA is TGTGCCAGCAGGGAAGACGGGACAGGGTTTCAAAAACTGTTTTTT. Translated: CASREDGTGFQKLFF.

This clone turned up a few times. This chain uses TRBV5-1 with TRBJ2-5; possibly TRBD1 for D (6 bases). V shed 2 bases and J shed 4 bases, with 9 bases lying between them. The CDR3 covers 13 residues. Germline assignment: CDR1 SGHRS and CDR2 YFSETQ. The CDR3 loop reads CASSFSRGETQYF. CDR3 nucleotides: TGCGCCAGCAGCTTCTCCAGGGGAGAGACCCAGTACTTC.

The chain has TRBV3-1 (or the pseudogene TRBV3-2) and TRBJ2-1; 7 bases agree with TRBD1. The CDR3 totals 15 residues. Germline V CDR1 and CDR2: LGHDT, YNNKEL (reference sequence). Trimming at V came to 4 bases and at J to 4 bases, leaving 7 bases not matched to a gene. Written as DNA, the CDR3 is TGTGCCAGCAGCCTACAGGGGCTAAGTTACAATGAGCAGTTCTTC. It specifies CASSLQGLSYNEQFF.

The rearrangement joins TRBV18 to TRBJ1-5; 7 bases match TRBD1. CDR1 is KGHSH and CDR2 is LQKENI in the germline V gene. The V and J ends lost 3 bases and 4 bases, in that order; junction bases with no gene match: 6. This CDR3 comprises 15 residues. In DNA, the CDR3 is TGTGCCAGCTCACCTGACAGGGACAGTAATCAGCCCCAGCATTTT. It specifies CASSPDRDSNQPQHF.

This chain's CDR3 is CASSRTTGTGFSEAFF. The CDR3 DNA sequence: TGTGCCAGCAGCCGAACCACCGGGACAGGGTTTTCTGAAGCTTTCTTT. The chain uses TRBV4-2 and TRBJ1-1; 9 bases map to TRBD1. V gave up 4 bases and J gave up 6 bases; unmatched junction bases: 12. Germline V CDR1 and CDR2: LGHNA, YNFKEQ. This CDR3 is built from 16 residues.

This rearrangement joins TRBV5-1 to TRBJ1-1; the D is unclear. This CDR3 comprises 16 residues. Trimming pared 6 bases from V and 0 bases from J, leaving 18 bases between. Germline V gene data show CDR1 as SGHRS and CDR2 as YFSETQ. For the CDR3, the DNA is TGCGCCAGCACCCCCGGAGCGATATATATGAACACTGAAGCTTTCTTT. Translated, it gives CASTPGAIYMNTEAFF.

The rearrangement joins TRBV5-8 to TRBJ2-3; 7 positions match TRBD2. After removal of 0 bases from V and 2 bases from J, the junction contained 3 bases not matched to a gene. This CDR3 spans 15 amino acids. Germline loops: CDR1 SGHTS, CDR2 YDEGEE. The CDR3 protein is CASSLEGTTTDTQYF. The CDR3 DNA reads TGTGCCAGCAGCTTGGAAGGGACTACCACAGATACGCAGTATTTT.

The rearrangement uses TRBV7-2 and TRBJ2-3; 15 positions match TRBD2. V was pared by 5 bases and J by 8 bases, with 17 bases of the junction left unmatched. The CDR3 runs 19 residues. Germline V lookup: CDR1 SGHTA, CDR2 FQGNSA. The CDR3 DNA reads as TGTGCCAGCAGCACGATGGGGACTAGCGGGGGGCCCGGTAGGGGTACGCAGTATTTT. Amino acids: CASSTMGTSGGPGRGTQYF.

The rearrangement links TRBV6-6 to TRBJ2-3, with D possibly matching TRBD1 (6 bases). This CDR3 has 11 residues. Germline V CDR1 and CDR2: MNHNY, SVGAGI (reference sequence). V lost 6 bases and J 14 bases, leaving 15 bases between the germline ends. CDR3 in amino acids: CASSPGALGYF. The CDR3 DNA reads as TGTGCCAGCAGCCCAGGGGCCCTCGGGTATTTT.

Of note for this clone: Other DNA sequences in the sample encode the same CDR3. The CDR3 protein is CASSRPYNEQFF. The CDR3, as DNA: TGTGCCAGCTCGCGGCCCTACAATGAGCAGTTCTTC. This rearrangement joins TRBV6-6 to TRBJ2-1; D gene ambiguous. This CDR3 region has 12 residues. The germline V gene encodes CDR1 MNHNY and CDR2 SVGAGI (reference sequence). Trimming removed 8 bases at V and 2 bases at J, with 7 bases between.

The genes are TRBV5-1 and TRBJ2-5, with TRBD1 identical over 8 bases. CDR3 length equals 18 residues. With V trimmed by 0 bases and J by 5 bases, 15 bases remained unmatched. CDR1 and CDR2 from the germline V gene are SGHRS and YFSETQ. Here the CDR3 DNA reads TGCGCCAGCAGCTTGGCCCCGGCTGCAGGGGGCGCGGGGGAGACCCAGTACTTC. Its translation is CASSLAPAAGGAGETQYF.

The V gene is TRBV9, the J gene TRBJ1-2; possibly TRBD1 for D (6 bases). Trimming stripped 3 bases from V and 3 bases from J, with 12 bases between. Germline V CDR1 and CDR2: SGDLS, YYNGEE. CDR3 size: 14 residues. CDR3 region: CASSAQQGDYGYTF. The CDR3 nucleotides are TGTGCCAGCAGCGCACAACAGGGAGACTATGGCTACACCTTC.

This rearrangement joins TRBV9 to TRBJ2-4; 7 bases line up with TRBD2. CDR1 is SGDLS and CDR2 is YYNGEE in the germline V gene. This CDR3 spans 17 amino acids. Unmatched junction bases numbered 14, after V lost 2 bases and J lost 6 bases. CDR3 region: CASSVGGSRVSGNIQYF. The CDR3 DNA sequence: TGTGCCAGCAGCGTCGGGGGGTCCCGGGTGTCAGGAAACATTCAGTACTTC. The full variable domain, its missing parts supplied by reference TRBV9 and TRBJ2-4, is DSGVTQTPKHLITATGQRVTLRCSPRSGDLSVYWYQQSLDQGLQFLIQYYNGEERAKGNILERFSAQQFPDLHSELNLSSLELGDSALYFCASSVGGSRVSGNIQYFGAGTRLSVL.